These T cell receptor beta chains were read from a single sample in a study of Ad26.COV2.S vaccination and SARS-CoV-2 variants. Method: immunoSEQ multiplex PCR; TCRdb's copy keeps in-frame clones and lacks some. Of roughly 380,000 clones detected, roughly 88% appear once; the ten largest clones hold 3.6%. Sequencing was performed on peripheral blood, taken in a trial of Ad26.COV2.S vaccine versus placebo. Receptor source: a person between 18 and 65 years old who received the Ad26.COV2.S COVID-19 vaccine or a placebo. CDR3s include the opening cysteine and the closing phenylalanine or tryptophan. The order of the fields is D gene, clone size, V gene, J gene, CDR3 DNA, CDR3 protein. D genes are given only for firm matches. Some rows mark clone size as missing; the rest say once, few, many or name a class of expanded clone.

D: TRBD1
size: once
V: TRBV30
J: TRBJ1-5
DNA: TGTGCCTGGACGCCGGGACAGGGAGCGTGGCCCCAGCATTTT
CDR3: CAWTPGQGAWPQHF

D: .
size: .
V: TRBV27
J: TRBJ2-5
DNA: TGTGCCAGCAGTATCCGGGAACAAGAGACCCAGTACTTC
CDR3: CASSIREQETQYF

D: TRBD1
size: once
V: TRBV29-1
J: TRBJ2-1
DNA: TGCAGCGGCGGACAGGGTAATGAGCAGTTCTTC
CDR3: CSGGQGNEQFF

D: .
size: .
V: TRBV6-6
J: TRBJ2-3
DNA: TGTGCCAGCAGGAACACAGATACGCAGTATTTT
CDR3: CASRNTDTQYF

D: .
size: .
V: TRBV28
J: TRBJ1-3
DNA: TGTGCCAGCATTCCTTGGGGCAGCTCTGGAAACACCATATATTTT
CDR3: CASIPWGSSGNTIYF

D: .
size: .
V: TRBV13
J: TRBJ1-2
DNA: TGTGCCAGCAGCTCGAAATCCCTTAACTATGGCTACACCTTC
CDR3: CASSSKSLNYGYTF

D: TRBD1
size: .
V: TRBV24-1
J: TRBJ2-1
DNA: TGTGCCACCAGTGATCCGCGGACAGGGATCAGCGATGAGCAGTTCTTC
CDR3: CATSDPRTGISDEQFF

D: .
size: .
V: TRBV27
J: TRBJ2-2
DNA: TGTGCCAGCAGCCCAGGGCGGGGCACCGGGGAGCTGTTTTTT
CDR3: CASSPGRGTGELFF

D: .
size: .
V: TRBV7-9
J: TRBJ1-6
DNA: TGTGCCAGCAGCTTAGGGGGGAGTCATAATTCACCCCTCCACTTT
CDR3: CASSLGGSHNSPLHF

D: TRBD1
size: .
V: TRBV4-3
J: TRBJ1-2
DNA: TGCGCCAGCAGCCAAGGGAAACAGGGGTTCGTCTATGGCTACACCTTC
CDR3: CASSQGKQGFVYGYTF

D: .
size: few
V: TRBV6-5
J: TRBJ1-1
DNA: TGTGCCAGCAGCGAGGACAAATCGATCACTGAAGCTTTCTTT
CDR3: CASSEDKSITEAFF

D: TRBD2
size: .
V: TRBV5-4
J: TRBJ2-5
DNA: TGTGCCAGCAGCCAGACTAGCGGGACACAAGAGACCCAGTACTTC
CDR3: CASSQTSGTQETQYF

D: TRBD2
size: once
V: TRBV6-2/TRBV6-3
J: TRBJ2-3
DNA: TGTGCCAGCAGCCTACTAGCGGGGGCGCTCACAGATACGCAGTATTTT
CDR3: CASSLLAGALTDTQYF

D: TRBD1
size: .
V: TRBV5-1
J: TRBJ1-2
DNA: TGCGCCAGCAGCCTGGACAGGGGAATCGATGGCTACACCTTC
CDR3: CASSLDRGIDGYTF

D: .
size: .
V: TRBV6-5
J: TRBJ1-1
DNA: TGTGCCAGCAGTTACTCGGGGGGCCCCACTGAAGCTTTCTTT
CDR3: CASSYSGGPTEAFF

D: TRBD1
size: .
V: TRBV5-1
J: TRBJ1-5
DNA: TGCGCCAGCAGCTTAGGACAGGGGGGCAATCAGCCCCAGCATTTT
CDR3: CASSLGQGGNQPQHF

D: .
size: .
V: TRBV12-3/TRBV12-4
J: TRBJ2-2
DNA: TGTGCCAGTCGGGTCACGGGGGAGCTGTTTTTT
CDR3: CASRVTGELFF

D: .
size: .
V: TRBV6-5
J: TRBJ1-2
DNA: TGTGCCAGCGGGCGGGATTCAAGTGGCTACACCTTC
CDR3: CASGRDSSGYTF